This T cell receptor (beta chain) was sequenced during a study of control samples from healthy donors and cancer patients. The CDR3 totals 12 residues. The V gene's germline CDR1 is SGHDT and CDR2 YYEEEE. V lost 4 bases and J lost 8, with 12 bases in between. Method: immunoSEQ multiplex PCR; TCRdb's copy keeps in-frame clones and lacks some. The sample gives over 150,000 clones, 90% to 95% of which show up once; 1.1% to 1.5% is in the top ten. The clonotype originates from a woman between 18 and 30 years old in good health. The chain couples TRBV5-6 to TRBJ1-2; D ambiguous. Sequenced sample: blood. The CDR3 reads CASSRPSGGYTF. CDR3 DNA sequence: TGTGCCAGCAGCCGACCCTCGGGGGGCTACACCTTC.